The 21 T cell receptor beta chains below come from one sample, sequenced in a study of CD8+ T cells in alopecia areata. Indicated treatment: oral pan-JAK inhibitor, 5-10 mg twice daily. Isolated RNA was reverse transcribed into cDNA used as the sequencing template. The repertoire was sequenced with immunoSEQ multiplex PCR; TCRdb's copy has only in-frame clones and lacks some. The sample carries approximately 210,000 clones, around 56% recorded once. Source: CD4+ T cells sorted from blood, taken at week 4, from a patient treated with tofacitinib. The origin of the receptors is a human donor with alopecia areata.

The V call is TRBV5-6, the J call TRBJ2-7; 7 bases line up with TRBD1. The CDR3 runs to 13 residues. J was trimmed by 5 bases and V by 4 bases; bases with no gene match: 6. The V gene's germline CDR1 is SGHDT and CDR2 YYEEEE. The DNA for the CDR3 is TGTGCCAGCAGCGCCTGGACAGGCGACGAGCAGTACTTC. It codes for CASSAWTGDEQYF.

The rearrangement uses TRBV5-6 and TRBJ2-3, with D tentatively TRBD1 (8 bases). This CDR3 comprises 17 residues. V lost 3 bases and J 1 base, leaving 18 bases between the germline ends. CDR1 and CDR2 (germline): SGHDT, YYEEEE. The CDR3 protein is CASSSYDRGGGTDTQYF. In DNA, the CDR3 is TGTGCCAGCAGCTCCTACGACAGGGGAGGGGGCACAGATACGCAGTATTTT.

The chain recombines TRBV5-1 with TRBJ2-6; D gene unclear. Germline V lookup: CDR1 SGHRS, CDR2 YFSETQ. The CDR3 consists of 14 residues. The ends were cut back, 0 bases at V and 3 bases at J, with 4 bases in the middle. The CDR3 protein is CASSLGGGANVLTF. The CDR3 DNA sequence: TGCGCCAGCAGCTTGGGAGGTGGGGCCAACGTCCTGACTTTC.

The chain uses TRBV2 and TRBJ1-1; D is ambiguous. Trimming pared 4 bases from V and 1 base from J, leaving 7 bases between. The CDR3 loop spans 13 amino acids. Germline CDR1 SNHLY, CDR2 FYNNEI. The CDR3 bases are TGTGCCAGCAGTGTCGCGGAGAACACTGAAGCTTTCTTT. It translates to CASSVAENTEAFF.

V and J are TRBV4-2 and TRBJ2-3, with 7 bases matching TRBD2. Germline trimming cut 2 bases from V and 5 bases from J; bases unmatched to any gene: 13. Germline CDR1 LGHNA, CDR2 YNFKEQ. This CDR3 comprises 17 residues. This chain's CDR3 is CASSQSPRPAGRDTQYF. As DNA, the CDR3 is TGTGCCAGCAGCCAATCTCCCCGGCCAGCGGGGAGAGATACGCAGTATTTT.

In this sample, this clone turned up a few times. The gene calls are TRBV13 and TRBJ2-5, with D uncertain. Trimming left V 5 bases short and J 5 bases short, with 15 bases between. Germline V gives CDR1 PRHDT, CDR2 FYEKMQ (reference sequence). This CDR3 spans 14 amino acids. The CDR3 sequence is CASSPPEWAETQYF. The CDR3 bases are TGTGCCAGCAGCCCGCCGGAGTGGGCGGAGACCCAGTACTTC.

The J gene is TRBJ1-1, the V gene TRBV7-9; D is unresolved. The CDR3 loop spans 14 amino acids. Between the trimmed V and J ends, which lost 5 bases and 1 base, there was a span of 11 bases. Germline assignment: CDR1 SEHNR and CDR2 FQNEAQ (reference sequence). The CDR3 spells CASSTVHGNTEAFF. As DNA, the CDR3 is TGTGCCAGCAGCACAGTGCACGGGAACACTGAAGCTTTCTTT.

This clone has only a few counts. The rearrangement uses TRBV5-1 and TRBJ1-1, with D unclear. The CDR3 length is 15 residues. Germline V gives CDR1 SGHRS, CDR2 YFSETQ. Trimming took 1 base from V and 5 from J, leaving 15 bases between them. As DNA, the CDR3 is TGCGCCAGCAGCTTGATTGGGTTTAGTCGAACTGAAGCTTTCTTT. It encodes CASSLIGFSRTEAFF.

The chain combines TRBV29-1 with TRBJ2-7; D not certain. Germline lookup yields CDR1 SQVTM and CDR2 ANQGSEA. V shed 5 bases and J shed 2 bases, with 13 bases lying between them. CDR3 length: 13 residues. The CDR3 DNA reads TGCAGCGTTAAAGGTCAGTCCACCTACGAGCAGTACTTC. Encoded protein: CSVKGQSTYEQYF.

This clone has only one observation. V gene TRBV6-5 combines with J gene TRBJ1-1; a possible D gene is TRBD1 (6 bases). The length of the CDR3 is 14 residues. V lost 2 bases and J 4 bases, leaving 11 bases between the germline ends. Germline-derived CDR1 and CDR2 are MNHEY and SVGAGI. CDR3 loop: CASSYGGGITEAFF. The CDR3, as DNA: TGTGCCAGCAGTTACGGGGGGGGCATCACTGAAGCTTTCTTT.

This clone was picked up a small number of times. CDR3 coding DNA: TGCAGCGTGCAACAGGGGGCGGGCGGGGAGCTGTTTTTT. Protein sequence: CSVQQGAGGELFF. This chain links TRBV29-1 with TRBJ2-2; 9 bases are shared with TRBD1. J gave up 7 bases and V 6 bases, and 6 bases lay outside the gene matches. In germline, CDR1 is SQVTM, CDR2 ANQGSEA. The CDR3 is 13 residues long.

The chain couples TRBV6-5 to TRBJ2-5; D perhaps matches TRBD1 (6 bases). The ends were cut back, 6 bases at V and 5 bases at J, with 13 bases in the middle. This CDR3 region has 13 residues. The germline V gene has CDR1 MNHEY and CDR2 SVGAGI. The CDR3 protein is CASRTGTLETQYF. CDR3 DNA sequence: TGTGCCAGCAGGACCGGGACACTGGAGACCCAGTACTTC.

J is TRBJ1-3 and V is TRBV30; D may be TRBD1 (6 bases). V lost 3 bases and J lost 5, with 8 bases in between. There are 12 residues in the CDR3. The germline V gene encodes CDR1 GTSNPN and CDR2 SVGIG (reference sequence). The chain's CDR3 is CAWSGQRNTIYF. CDR3 in DNA: TGTGCCTGGAGCGGACAGCGAAACACCATATATTTT.

The V and J genes are TRBV2 and TRBJ2-3; 9 positions agree with TRBD1. The V gene's germline CDR1 is SNHLY and CDR2 FYNNEI. V shed 10 bases, J shed 5 bases, and the junction held 7 bases outside the gene matches. The CDR3 spans 13 residues. The CDR3, as DNA: TGTGCCACCGGGGGGACAGGGAAAGATACGCAGTATTTT. As protein: CATGGTGKDTQYF.

The chain is built from TRBV30 and TRBJ2-2, with D possibly matching TRBD2 (6 bases). Germline assignment: CDR1 GTSNPN and CDR2 SVGIG (reference sequence). The CDR3 consists of 13 residues. In DNA form, the CDR3 reads TGTGCGAGGAGGGGCTATGGCACCGGGGAGCTGTTTTTT. Amino acids: CARRGYGTGELFF.

This clone was detected only a few times. This chain connects TRBV28 to TRBJ2-3; 11 positions match TRBD2. The CDR3 contains 15 residues. The trim removed 5 bases at V and 3 bases at J, leaving 4 bases unmatched. CDR1 is MDHEN, CDR2 SYDVKM, per germline. This CDR3 is CASSLGLAGTDTQYF. DNA for the CDR3: TGTGCCAGCAGTCTCGGACTAGCGGGTACAGATACGCAGTATTTT. The entire variable domain, with the rest obtained from reference TRBV28 and TRBJ2-3, is as follows: DVKVTQSSRYLVKRTGEKVFLECVQDMDHENMFWYRQDPGLGLRLIYFSYDVKMKEKGDIPEGYSVSREKKERFSLILESASTNQTSMYLCASSLGLAGTDTQYFGPGTRLTVL.

The table lists this clone with a few counts. The rearrangement uses TRBV7-9 and TRBJ2-4; 9 positions match TRBD1. Germline-derived CDR1 and CDR2 are SEHNR and FQNEAQ (reference sequence). CDR3 size: 15 residues. The junction had 4 bases not matched to a gene; V was cut back by 4 bases and J by 3 bases. Written as DNA, the CDR3 is TGTGCCAGCAGCTCCGACAGGGGGGACAAAAACATTCAGTACTTC. It translates to CASSSDRGDKNIQYF.

The gene calls are TRBV4-1 and TRBJ2-3; 7 nucleotides line up with TRBD2. Germline assignment: CDR1 MGHRA and CDR2 YSYEKL. V dropped 2 bases and J dropped 4; count of bases not matched to a gene: 6. This CDR3 is built from 15 residues. CDR3 nucleotides: TGCGCCAGCAGCCAAAGGACGCTAGCGGCAGATACGCAGTATTTT. This gives the protein CASSQRTLAADTQYF.

This clone came up once. This chain connects TRBV5-1 to TRBJ1-2, with TRBD1 as a possible D gene (5 bases). Looked up from germline, CDR1 is SGHRS and CDR2 is YFSETQ. The length of the CDR3 is 14 residues. The V gene lost 2 bases and the J gene lost 2 bases, with 10 bases spanning the gap. The CDR3 loop reads CASSFGPGNYGYTF. The CDR3 DNA reads as TGCGCCAGCAGCTTCGGCCCAGGGAACTATGGCTACACCTTC. Supplemented by reference TRBV5-1 and TRBJ1-2, the full variable domain reads KAGVTQTPRYLIKTRGQQVTLSCSPISGHRSVSWYQQTPGQGLQFLFEYFSETQRNKGNFPGRFSGRQFSNSRSEMNVSTLELGDSALYLCASSFGPGNYGYTFGSGTRLTVV.

This clone appeared a few times. The chain joins TRBV5-1 to TRBJ1-6; 7 nucleotides align to TRBD1. From germline, CDR1 is SGHRS and CDR2 YFSETQ. Trimming cost V 0 bases and J 9 bases; bases outside gene matches: 9. The CDR3 totals 16 residues. The CDR3, as DNA: TGCGCCAGCAGCTTGGCTTTAGGGGGCTCGAGTTCACCCCTCCACTTT. Its protein is CASSLALGGSSSPLHF.

The chain uses TRBV25-1 and TRBJ2-3; perhaps D is TRBD1 or TRBD2 (7 bases each). Germline V gives CDR1 MGHDK, CDR2 SYGVNS. The length of the CDR3 is 12 residues. V was cut by 11 bases and J by 4 bases, with 13 bases left in between. CDR3 loop: CAAGGGPDTQYF. The CDR3 DNA follows: TGTGCCGCAGGGGGGGGGCCAGATACGCAGTATTTT.